This T cell receptor (beta chain) comes out of a study of blood T cell repertoires in COVID-19. Study-level background: Acute and convalescent COVID-19 specimens originated in the United States, Italy and Spain.

Authors' data handling: Estimation of nucleated cell counts was performed using reference gene primer amplification. Clones were sequenced by immunoSEQ multiplex PCR, and TCRdb holds only the in-frame ones, with some missing. V and J calls and clone size are given by that table; D and trimming were obtained from the DNA. This sample yields around 58,000 clones, of which over 80% are seen a single time; roughly 5.7% belongs to the top ten. The sequence came from a human donor in a cohort sampled during active COVID-19. The sample taken for sequencing was peripheral blood.

CDR3 bases: TGTGCCAGCAGTGTTTGGACTAGCGGGGGCGGAAAAGAGACCCAGTACTTC. Translated: CASSVWTSGGGKETQYF. V usage is TRBV2 and J usage is TRBJ2-5; 13 bases map to TRBD2. With 4 bases clipped from V and 3 bases from J, the junction kept 8 bases outside the gene matches. Germline CDR1 reads SNHLY; CDR2 reads FYNNEI. The CDR3 runs to 17 residues.